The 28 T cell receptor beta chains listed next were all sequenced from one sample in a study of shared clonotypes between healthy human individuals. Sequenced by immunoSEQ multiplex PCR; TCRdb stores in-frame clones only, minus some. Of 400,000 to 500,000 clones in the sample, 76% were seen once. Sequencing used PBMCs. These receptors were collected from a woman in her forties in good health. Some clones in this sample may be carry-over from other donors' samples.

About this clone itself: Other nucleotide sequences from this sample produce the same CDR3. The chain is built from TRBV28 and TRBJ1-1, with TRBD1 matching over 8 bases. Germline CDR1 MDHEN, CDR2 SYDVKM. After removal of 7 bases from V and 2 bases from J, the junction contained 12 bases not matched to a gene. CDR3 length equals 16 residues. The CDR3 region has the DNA TGTGCCAGCATGGTTGCCTCCAGGGGGCTCAACACTGAAGCTTTCTTT. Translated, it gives CASMVASRGLNTEAFF.

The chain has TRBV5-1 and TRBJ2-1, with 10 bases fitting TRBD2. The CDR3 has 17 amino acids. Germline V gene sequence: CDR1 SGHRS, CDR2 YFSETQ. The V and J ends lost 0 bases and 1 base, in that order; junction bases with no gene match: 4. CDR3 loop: CASSLASSGRSYNEQFF. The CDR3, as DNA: TGCGCCAGCAGCTTGGCCAGTAGCGGGAGGTCCTACAATGAGCAGTTCTTC.

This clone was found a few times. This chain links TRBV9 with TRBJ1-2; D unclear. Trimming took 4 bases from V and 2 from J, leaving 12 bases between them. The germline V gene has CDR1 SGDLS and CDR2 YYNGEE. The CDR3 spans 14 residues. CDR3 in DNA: TGTGCCAGCAGCCCCCGGACGAAAAACTATGGCTACACCTTC. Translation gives CASSPRTKNYGYTF.

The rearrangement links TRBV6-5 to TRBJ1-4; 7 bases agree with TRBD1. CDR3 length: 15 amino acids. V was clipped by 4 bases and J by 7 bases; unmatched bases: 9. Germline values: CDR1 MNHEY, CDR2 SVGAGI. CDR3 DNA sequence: TGTGCCAGCAGTTCCTTAAGACAGGGCGGTGAAAAACTGTTTTTT. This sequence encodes CASSSLRQGGEKLFF.

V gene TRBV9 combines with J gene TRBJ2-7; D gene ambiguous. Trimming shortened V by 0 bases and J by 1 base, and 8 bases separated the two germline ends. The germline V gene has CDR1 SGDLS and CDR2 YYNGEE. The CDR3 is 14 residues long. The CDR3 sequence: CASSVEAQSYEQYF. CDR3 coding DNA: TGTGCCAGCAGCGTAGAGGCACAGTCCTACGAGCAGTACTTC.

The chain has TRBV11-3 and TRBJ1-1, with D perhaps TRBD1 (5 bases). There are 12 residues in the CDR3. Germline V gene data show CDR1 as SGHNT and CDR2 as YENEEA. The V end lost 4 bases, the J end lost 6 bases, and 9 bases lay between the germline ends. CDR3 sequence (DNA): TGTGCCAGCAGCTCGGGGGGATCTGAAGCTTTCTTT. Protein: CASSSGGSEAFF. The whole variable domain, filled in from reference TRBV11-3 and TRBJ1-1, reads EAGVVQSPRYKIIEKKQPVAFWCNPISGHNTLYWYLQNLGQGPELLIRYENEEAVDDSQLPKDRFSAERLKGVDSTLKIQPAELGDSAVYLCASSSGGSEAFFGQGTRLTVV.

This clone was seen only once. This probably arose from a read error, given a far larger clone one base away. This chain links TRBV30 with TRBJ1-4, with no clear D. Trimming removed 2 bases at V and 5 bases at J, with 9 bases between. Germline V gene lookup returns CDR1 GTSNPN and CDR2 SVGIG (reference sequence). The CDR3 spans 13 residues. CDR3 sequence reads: CAWSPYGNEKLFF. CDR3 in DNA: TGTGCCTGGAGTCCCTACGGGAATGAAAAACTGTTTTTT.

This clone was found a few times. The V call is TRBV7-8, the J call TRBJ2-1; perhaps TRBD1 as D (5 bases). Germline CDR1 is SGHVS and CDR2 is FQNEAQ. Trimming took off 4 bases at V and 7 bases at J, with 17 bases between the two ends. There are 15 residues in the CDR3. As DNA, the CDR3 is TGTGCCAGCAGCTCCCCAATAAGCCAGGGAAATGAGCAGTTCTTC. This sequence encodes CASSSPISQGNEQFF.

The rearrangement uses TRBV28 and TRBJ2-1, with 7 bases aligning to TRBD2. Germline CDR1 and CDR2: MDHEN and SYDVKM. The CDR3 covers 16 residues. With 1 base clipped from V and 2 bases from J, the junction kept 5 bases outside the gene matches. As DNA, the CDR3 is TGTGCCAGCAGTTTATACCCGAGCGGGACCTACAATGAGCAGTTCTTC. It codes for CASSLYPSGTYNEQFF. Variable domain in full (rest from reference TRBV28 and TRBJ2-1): DVKVTQSSRYLVKRTGEKVFLECVQDMDHENMFWYRQDPGLGLRLIYFSYDVKMKEKGDIPEGYSVSREKKERFSLILESASTNQTSMYLCASSLYPSGTYNEQFFGPGTRLTVL.

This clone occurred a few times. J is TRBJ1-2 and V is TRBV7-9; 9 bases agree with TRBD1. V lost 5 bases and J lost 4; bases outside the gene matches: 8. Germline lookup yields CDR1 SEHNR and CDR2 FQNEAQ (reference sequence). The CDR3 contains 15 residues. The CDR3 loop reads CASSPTGGAAYGYTF. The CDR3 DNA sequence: TGTGCCAGCAGCCCAACAGGGGGCGCTGCCTATGGCTACACCTTC.

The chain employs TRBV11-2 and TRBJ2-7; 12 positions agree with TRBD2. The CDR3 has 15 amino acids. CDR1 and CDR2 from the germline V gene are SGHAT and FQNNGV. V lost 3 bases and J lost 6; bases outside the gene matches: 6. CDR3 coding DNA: TGTGCCAGCAGCTTTCAGGCGGGACTAGCGGGCGAGCAGTACTTC. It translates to CASSFQAGLAGEQYF. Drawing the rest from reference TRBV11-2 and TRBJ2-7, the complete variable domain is EAGVAQSPRYKIIEKRQSVAFWCNPISGHATLYWYQQILGQGPKLLIQFQNNGVVDDSQLPKDRFSAERLKGVDSTLKIQPAKLEDSAVYLCASSFQAGLAGEQYFGPGTRLTVT.

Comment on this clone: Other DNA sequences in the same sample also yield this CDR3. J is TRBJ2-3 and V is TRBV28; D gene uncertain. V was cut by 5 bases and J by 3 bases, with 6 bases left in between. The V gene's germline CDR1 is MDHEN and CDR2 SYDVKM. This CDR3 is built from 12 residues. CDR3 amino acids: CASSLSTDTQYF. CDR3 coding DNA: TGTGCCAGCAGTCTTTCAACAGATACGCAGTATTTT. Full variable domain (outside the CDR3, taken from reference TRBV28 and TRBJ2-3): DVKVTQSSRYLVKRTGEKVFLECVQDMDHENMFWYRQDPGLGLRLIYFSYDVKMKEKGDIPEGYSVSREKKERFSLILESASTNQTSMYLCASSLSTDTQYFGPGTRLTVL.

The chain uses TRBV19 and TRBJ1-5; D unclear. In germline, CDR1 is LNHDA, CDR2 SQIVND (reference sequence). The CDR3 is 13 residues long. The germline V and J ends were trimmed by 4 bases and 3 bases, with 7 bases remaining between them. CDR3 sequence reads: CASSKTYNQPQHF. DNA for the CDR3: TGTGCCAGTAGTAAGACGTACAATCAGCCCCAGCATTTT.

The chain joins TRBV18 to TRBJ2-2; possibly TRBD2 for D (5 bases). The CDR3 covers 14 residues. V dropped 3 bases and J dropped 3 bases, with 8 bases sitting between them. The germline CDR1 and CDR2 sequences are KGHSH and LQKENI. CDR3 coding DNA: TGTGCCAGCTCACCGCAGAGGGACACCGGGGAGCTGTTTTTT. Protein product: CASSPQRDTGELFF.

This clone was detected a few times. DNA of the CDR3: TGTGCCAGCAGTGAAGCGCTTCGGGGGGGTTCGCTTTCTGACGAGCAGTACTTC. Protein: CASSEALRGGSLSDEQYF. The rearrangement joins TRBV2 to TRBJ2-7, with 8 bases matching TRBD2. The V gene's germline CDR1 is SNHLY and CDR2 FYNNEI. J lost 5 bases, V lost 0 bases, and 15 bases had no gene match. The CDR3 loop spans 18 amino acids.

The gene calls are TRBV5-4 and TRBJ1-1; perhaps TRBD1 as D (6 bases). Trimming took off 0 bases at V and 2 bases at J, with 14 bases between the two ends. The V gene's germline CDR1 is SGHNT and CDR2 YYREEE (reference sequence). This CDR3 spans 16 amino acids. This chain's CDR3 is CASSLVGGARNTEAFF. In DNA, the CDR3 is TGTGCCAGCAGCTTGGTTGGGGGGGCGCGTAACACTGAAGCTTTCTTT.

CDR3 residues: CASSWGVTGANVLTF. The CDR3 DNA follows: TGCGCCAGCAGCTGGGGGGTAACTGGGGCCAACGTCCTGACTTTC. The chain couples TRBV5-1 to TRBJ2-6, with D perhaps TRBD2 (6 bases). This CDR3 contains 15 residues. CDR1 is SGHRS, CDR2 YFSETQ, per germline. Trimming left V 3 bases short and J 2 bases short, with 9 bases between.

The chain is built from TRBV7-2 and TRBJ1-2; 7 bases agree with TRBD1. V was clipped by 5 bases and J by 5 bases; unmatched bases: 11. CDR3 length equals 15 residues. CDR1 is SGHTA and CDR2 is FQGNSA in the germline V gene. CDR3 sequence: CASSRTGEGAYGYTF. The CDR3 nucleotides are TGTGCCAGCAGCCGAACAGGAGAGGGGGCTTATGGCTACACCTTC. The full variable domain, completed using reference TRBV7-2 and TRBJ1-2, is GAGVSQSPSNKVTEKGKDVELRCDPISGHTALYWYRQSLGQGLEFLIYFQGNSAPDKSGLPSDRFSAERTGGSVSTLTIQRTQQEDSAVYLCASSRTGEGAYGYTFGSGTRLTVV.

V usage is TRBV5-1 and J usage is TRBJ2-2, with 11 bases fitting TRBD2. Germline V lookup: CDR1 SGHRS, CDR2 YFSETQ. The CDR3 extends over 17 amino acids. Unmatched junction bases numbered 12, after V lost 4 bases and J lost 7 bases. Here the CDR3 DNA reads TGCGCCAGCAGCCGCCTCGGTAGCGGGAGGGCCATCGGGGAGCTGTTTTTT. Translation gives CASSRLGSGRAIGELFF.

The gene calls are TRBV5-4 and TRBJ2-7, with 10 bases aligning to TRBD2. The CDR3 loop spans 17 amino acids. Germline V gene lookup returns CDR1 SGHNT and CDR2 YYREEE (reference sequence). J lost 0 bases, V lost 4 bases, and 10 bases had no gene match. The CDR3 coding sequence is TGTGCCAGCAGCCCTACGGGAGCGGGAGGGAGCTCCTACGAGCAGTACTTC. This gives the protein CASSPTGAGGSSYEQYF.

CDR3 nucleotide sequence: TGTGCCAGCAGAATCTATGGGGGCGACTCTGGAAACACCATATATTTT. This encodes CASRIYGGDSGNTIYF. V gene TRBV7-9 combines with J gene TRBJ1-3; perhaps TRBD1 as D (6 bases). Trimming pared 6 bases from V and 0 bases from J, leaving 15 bases between. CDR1 and CDR2 (germline): SEHNR, FQNEAQ (reference sequence). This CDR3 is 16 amino acids long.

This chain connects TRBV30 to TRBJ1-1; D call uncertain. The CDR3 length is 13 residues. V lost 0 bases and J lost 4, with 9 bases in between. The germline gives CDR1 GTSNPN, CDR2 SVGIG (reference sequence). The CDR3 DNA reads TGTGCCTGGAGTGTATCAAGAGGCACTGAAGCTTTCTTT. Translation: CAWSVSRGTEAFF.

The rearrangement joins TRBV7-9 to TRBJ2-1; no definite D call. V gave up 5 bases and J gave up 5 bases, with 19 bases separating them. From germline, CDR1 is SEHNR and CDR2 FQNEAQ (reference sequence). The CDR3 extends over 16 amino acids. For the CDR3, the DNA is TGTGCCAGCAGCCCTACTAACCTGGTGCAACACAATGAGCAGTTCTTC. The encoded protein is CASSPTNLVQHNEQFF. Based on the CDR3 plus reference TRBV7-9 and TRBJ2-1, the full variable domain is DTGVSQNPRHKITKRGQNVTFRCDPISEHNRLYWYRQTLGQGPEFLTYFQNEAQLEKSRLLSDRFSAERPKGSFSTLEIQRTEQGDSAMYLCASSPTNLVQHNEQFFGPGTRLTVL.

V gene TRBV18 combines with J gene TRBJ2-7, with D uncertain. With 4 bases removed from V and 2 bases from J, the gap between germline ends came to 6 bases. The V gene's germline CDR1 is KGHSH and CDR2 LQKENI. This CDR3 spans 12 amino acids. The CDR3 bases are TGTGCCAGCTCACTCGCGCCCTACGAGCAGTACTTC. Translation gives CASSLAPYEQYF.

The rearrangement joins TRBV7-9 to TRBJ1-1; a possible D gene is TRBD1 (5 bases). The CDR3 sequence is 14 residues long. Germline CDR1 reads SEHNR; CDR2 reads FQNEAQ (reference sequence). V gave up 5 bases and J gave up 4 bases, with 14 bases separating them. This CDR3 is CASSPPGGPTEAFF. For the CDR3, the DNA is TGTGCCAGCAGCCCCCCCGGGGGTCCCACTGAAGCTTTCTTT. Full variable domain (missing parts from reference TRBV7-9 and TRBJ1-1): DTGVSQNPRHKITKRGQNVTFRCDPISEHNRLYWYRQTLGQGPEFLTYFQNEAQLEKSRLLSDRFSAERPKGSFSTLEIQRTEQGDSAMYLCASSPPGGPTEAFFGQGTRLTVV.

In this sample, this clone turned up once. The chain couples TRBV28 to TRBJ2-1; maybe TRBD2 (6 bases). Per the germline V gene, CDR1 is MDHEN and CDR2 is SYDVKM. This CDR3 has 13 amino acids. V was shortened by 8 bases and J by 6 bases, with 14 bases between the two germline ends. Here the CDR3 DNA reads TGTGCCAGCCACGACCGACTAGTCAATGAGCAGTTCTTC. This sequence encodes CASHDRLVNEQFF.

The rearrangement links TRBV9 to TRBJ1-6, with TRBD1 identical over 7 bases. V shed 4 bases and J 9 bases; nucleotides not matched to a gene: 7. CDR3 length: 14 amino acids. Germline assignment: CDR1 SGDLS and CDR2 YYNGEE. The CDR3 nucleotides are TGTGCCAGCAGCACTCGGGACAGTTCTTCACCCCTCCACTTT. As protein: CASSTRDSSSPLHF.

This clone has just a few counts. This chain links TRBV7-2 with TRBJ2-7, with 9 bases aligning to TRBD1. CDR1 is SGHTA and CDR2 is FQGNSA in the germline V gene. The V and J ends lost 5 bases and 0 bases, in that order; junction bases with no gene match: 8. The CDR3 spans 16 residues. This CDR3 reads CASSTAGTGLSYEQYF. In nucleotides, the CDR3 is TGTGCCAGCAGCACCGCCGGGACAGGGCTCTCCTACGAGCAGTACTTC. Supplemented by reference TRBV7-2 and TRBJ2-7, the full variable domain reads GAGVSQSPSNKVTEKGKDVELRCDPISGHTALYWYRQSLGQGLEFLIYFQGNSAPDKSGLPSDRFSAERTGGSVSTLTIQRTQQEDSAVYLCASSTAGTGLSYEQYFGPGTRLTVT.